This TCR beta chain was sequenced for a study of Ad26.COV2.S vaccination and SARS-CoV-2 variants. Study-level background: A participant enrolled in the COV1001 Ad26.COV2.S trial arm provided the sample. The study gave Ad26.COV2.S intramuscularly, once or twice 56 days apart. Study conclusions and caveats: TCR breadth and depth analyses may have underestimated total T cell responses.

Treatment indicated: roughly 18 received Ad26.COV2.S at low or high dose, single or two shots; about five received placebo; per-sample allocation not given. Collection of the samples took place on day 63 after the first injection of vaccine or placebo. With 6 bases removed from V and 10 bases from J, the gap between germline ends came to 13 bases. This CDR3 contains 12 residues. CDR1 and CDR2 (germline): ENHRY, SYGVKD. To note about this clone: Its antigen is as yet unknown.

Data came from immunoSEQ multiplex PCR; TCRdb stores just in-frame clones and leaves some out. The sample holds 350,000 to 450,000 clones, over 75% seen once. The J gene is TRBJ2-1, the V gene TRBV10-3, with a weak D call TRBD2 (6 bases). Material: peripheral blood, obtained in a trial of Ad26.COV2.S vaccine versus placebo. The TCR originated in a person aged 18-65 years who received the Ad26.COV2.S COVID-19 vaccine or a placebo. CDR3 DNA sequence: TGTGCCATCAGCCCACCGGGACTCGAGCAGTTCTTC. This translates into CAISPPGLEQFF.